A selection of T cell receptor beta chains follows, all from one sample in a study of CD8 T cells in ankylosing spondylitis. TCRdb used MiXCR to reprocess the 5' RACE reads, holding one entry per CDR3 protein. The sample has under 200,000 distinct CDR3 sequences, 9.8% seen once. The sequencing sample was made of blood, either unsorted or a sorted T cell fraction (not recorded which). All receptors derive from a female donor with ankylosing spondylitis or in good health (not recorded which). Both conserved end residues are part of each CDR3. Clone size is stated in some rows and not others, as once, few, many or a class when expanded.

CDR3aa: CASSYSRFDTIYF
j_gene: TRBJ1-3
v_gene: TRBV6-6
abundance: NA

CDR3aa: CASAALAGGNNEQFF
j_gene: TRBJ2-1
v_gene: TRBV28
abundance: NA

CDR3aa: CATSRDYPRSGRESDTQYF
j_gene: TRBJ2-3
v_gene: TRBV15
abundance: few

CDR3aa: CASSQLLDGSYGYTF
j_gene: TRBJ1-2
v_gene: TRBV7-9
abundance: NA

CDR3aa: CASSFRSTLSYEQYF
j_gene: TRBJ2-7
v_gene: TRBV7-2
abundance: many

CDR3aa: CASSSQGRTEAFF
j_gene: TRBJ1-1
v_gene: TRBV4-1
abundance: many

CDR3aa: CASSPQTLQNTEAFF
j_gene: TRBJ1-1
v_gene: TRBV7-9
abundance: few

CDR3aa: CSAAPDRNEKLFF
j_gene: TRBJ1-4
v_gene: TRBV20-1
abundance: many

CDR3aa: CASSQERLAGNNEQFF
j_gene: TRBJ2-1
v_gene: TRBV4-3
abundance: many

CDR3aa: CASSYSPTLHEQFF
j_gene: TRBJ2-1
v_gene: TRBV6-2/TRBV6-3
abundance: few

CDR3aa: CASGNPGDSYEQYF
j_gene: TRBJ2-7
v_gene: TRBV5-5
abundance: NA

CDR3aa: CASSVEGDTQYF
j_gene: TRBJ2-3
v_gene: TRBV9
abundance: NA

CDR3aa: CASTYGTGGKADTQYF
j_gene: TRBJ2-3
v_gene: TRBV12-3/TRBV12-4
abundance: NA

CDR3aa: CASSQERLDLSYEQYF
j_gene: TRBJ2-7
v_gene: TRBV4-3
abundance: NA

CDR3aa: CASSLAADYEQYF
j_gene: TRBJ2-7
v_gene: TRBV7-2
abundance: many

CDR3aa: CSAPPAGEWTATEAFF
j_gene: TRBJ1-1
v_gene: TRBV20-1
abundance: NA

CDR3aa: CASSQDRNTEAFF
j_gene: TRBJ1-1
v_gene: TRBV4-3
abundance: few

CDR3aa: CASSYGSRLNEQFF
j_gene: TRBJ2-1
v_gene: TRBV6-5
abundance: NA

CDR3aa: CASSFHSGAYNEQFF
j_gene: TRBJ2-1
v_gene: TRBV7-8
abundance: few

CDR3aa: CSVGGASDGYTF
j_gene: TRBJ1-2
v_gene: TRBV29-1
abundance: NA

CDR3aa: CASSPWARKGELFF
j_gene: TRBJ2-2
v_gene: TRBV6-1
abundance: few

CDR3aa: CASSFLGVRGEKLFF
j_gene: TRBJ1-4
v_gene: TRBV6-5
abundance: NA

CDR3aa: CASSSKREGPEYEQFF
j_gene: TRBJ2-1
v_gene: TRBV27
abundance: NA

CDR3aa: CASSETGASNQPQHF
j_gene: TRBJ1-5
v_gene: TRBV6-1
abundance: many

CDR3aa: CASRQGTGGAYNEQFF
j_gene: TRBJ2-1
v_gene: TRBV28
abundance: many

CDR3aa: CASSLGTGPSYEQYF
j_gene: TRBJ2-7
v_gene: TRBV7-9
abundance: NA

CDR3aa: CASSTDGTNTEAFF
j_gene: TRBJ1-1
v_gene: TRBV9
abundance: few

CDR3aa: CASSFGMEQFF
j_gene: TRBJ2-1
v_gene: TRBV5-5
abundance: few

CDR3aa: CASSQDLGGTYGYTF
j_gene: TRBJ1-2
v_gene: TRBV4-1
abundance: large

CDR3aa: CASSQGNSGIYEQYF
j_gene: TRBJ2-7
v_gene: TRBV4-3
abundance: few

CDR3aa: CASSLVAGGGQFF
j_gene: TRBJ2-1
v_gene: TRBV7-9
abundance: NA

CDR3aa: CASSVNRRLNYGYTF
j_gene: TRBJ1-2
v_gene: TRBV9
abundance: few

CDR3aa: CASSSDYDFPHEQYF
j_gene: TRBJ2-7
v_gene: TRBV5-1
abundance: many

CDR3aa: CASSWGAGYTF
j_gene: TRBJ1-2
v_gene: TRBV12-3/TRBV12-4
abundance: few